This section outlines one T cell receptor beta chain sequence together with its context. This clone was seen at least ten times. Its binding antigen is unknown. Base quality data are lacking; no much larger clone is found one base away. The data were obtained in a study of blood T cell repertoires in COVID-19 (dated by TCRdb to 2019 to 2021). Regarding the complete study: The collaborator samples originated in the United States, Italy and Spain and spanned the acute and convalescent phases of COVID-19. The prospective study material was composed of cDNA or gDNA derived from T cells, B-cell-depleted T cells, or PBMCs. Deeply sampled blood TCRbeta repertoires from subjects exposed to, actively infected with, or recovered from COVID-19 were included in the dataset. The repertoires were released in a freely available public database meant as a resource for research on the immune response to SARS-CoV-2. Samples came from the ongoing ImmuneRACE study (first 160 participants) plus 1,254 subjects from 6 global collaborators. The sample metadata nearly always contained a de-identified subject ID, COVID-19 status, age in years and sex. HLA class I and class II types, where available, came from metadata supplied by the sample provider rather than from assay-based typing.

TCRbeta CDR3 regions were amplified from genomic DNA using the immunoSEQ Assay, a bias-controlled multiplex PCR. As for the original processing: Within the assay, amplification of reference gene primers was used to estimate how many nucleated cells each sample contained. To quantify the absolute abundance of each unique TCRbeta CDR3 rearrangement, sequence reads were collapsed and filtered. Productive Simpson clonality was computed per sample as the square root of Simpson's diversity index over productive rearrangements. The table comes from immuneACCESS by way of TCRdb, which keeps in-frame sequences with V and J called. Part of the clones is missing from these tables; in studies checked, under half for an unresolved V gene and the rest for unknown reasons. V, J and clone size are those of that table, while D and trimming were read from the DNA. The sample table contains about 160,000 clones; only one count was recorded for approximately 80% of them. The ten largest clones take up 9.5% to 13% of the sample.

The collaborating institutions used their own protocols to collect whole blood in K2EDTA tubes. For TCRbeta analysis, collaborators shipped samples as frozen whole blood, isolated PBMCs, or DNA extracted from either of those sample types. The CDR3 numbers 16 residues from cysteine through phenylalanine. CDR3 DNA is the only sequence kept; it has 48 bases, read in frame from the first base. Trimming removed 0 bases from V and 10 bases from J; the gene matches leave 8 bases unexplained. Reading the germline V gene gives CDR1 ENHRY and CDR2 SYGVKD. Study-level results and caveats: How much clinical and demographic metadata was included differed by source and by participant, and the metadata was provided uncurated.

This TCR was sampled from a human donor in a cohort sampled during active COVID-19. Recombination linked TRBV10-3 to TRBJ1-6; 8 central nucleotides agree with TRBD1. Specimen: peripheral blood. CDR3 sequence: CAISESDRVSDSPLHF. The base sequence is TGTGCCATCAGTGAGTCGGACAGGGTGAGCGACTCACCCCTCCACTTT.